The 18 T cell receptor beta chains below were found in one sample sequenced in a study of T cells in Graves' hyperthyroidism and ophthalmopathy. From RNA transcripts, TCR beta CDR3 regions were amplified. The study used the HTBI primer set for a first-round RT-PCR of the TCR CDR3. TCRdb re-analysed the multiplex PCR reads in MiXCR, keeping a single row per CDR3 protein. The repertoire has about 570,000 distinct CDR3 sequences, 35% to 55% of them found once; the top ten carry 15% to 20%. The sequencing sample was made of peripheral blood or thyroid tissue (not recorded which). These receptors were obtained from an adult woman with Graves' disease, either hyperthyroidism or ophthalmopathy (not recorded which).

The V call is TRBV10-3, the J call TRBJ1-1; 7 bases agree with TRBD1. CDR1 is ENHRY, CDR2 SYGVKD, per germline. J lost 4 bases, V lost 10 bases, and 6 bases had no gene match. This CDR3 has 12 amino acids. CDR3 bases: TGTGCCACCCGGGACAGTAGCACTGAAGCTTTCTTT. This codes for CATRDSSTEAFF.

This clonotype was seen many times. The chain is built from TRBV7-2 and TRBJ1-2, with D possibly TRBD1 on 5 matching bases. V lost 3 bases, J lost 7 bases, and 12 bases lay in between. This CDR3 comprises 13 residues. Germline V gives CDR1 SGHTA, CDR2 FQGNSA. This CDR3 is CASSFRQPAGYTF. CDR3 in DNA: TGTGCCAGCAGCTTCCGACAGCCCGCTGGCTACACCTTC.

The chain combines TRBV29-1 with TRBJ1-1; the D is unclear. V was trimmed by 4 bases and J by 0 bases, leaving 6 bases between them. The CDR3 has 12 amino acids. Germline V CDR1 and CDR2: SQVTM, ANQGSEA. This CDR3 reads CSVATMNTEAFF. The CDR3 DNA sequence: TGCAGCGTTGCTACAATGAACACTGAAGCTTTCTTT.

This clonotype is a singleton in its sample. One end of the junction is discordant with germline, which a read error may explain. The chain employs TRBV5-4 and TRBJ1-1; no definite D call. Germline assignment: CDR1 SGHNT and CDR2 YYREEE (reference sequence). This CDR3 spans 14 amino acids. CDR3 sequence reads: CASSLRSANTESFF. The DNA of the CDR3 is TGTGCCAGCAGCTTGCGGTCGGCAAACACTGAATCTTTCTTT.

CDR3 residues: CAISSGAGYGYTF. DNA for the CDR3: TGTGCCATCAGCTCAGGGGCTGGCTATGGCTACACCTTC. The chain is built from TRBV10-3 and TRBJ1-2, with D perhaps TRBD1 (6 bases). Trimming shortened V by 6 bases and J by 4 bases, and 12 bases separated the two germline ends. The CDR3 has 13 residues. The germline V gene has CDR1 ENHRY and CDR2 SYGVKD.

This chain joins TRBV6-6 and TRBJ1-2; tentative D call: TRBD1 (6 bases). Per germline, CDR1 MNHNY and CDR2 SVGAGI (reference sequence). Trimming cost V 7 bases and J 4 bases, with 19 bases left between them. CDR3 length: 15 residues. For the CDR3, the DNA is TGTGCCAGCAATCTAACAGGACAGTCCTTCTATGGCTACACCTTC. Its protein product is CASNLTGQSFYGYTF.

The sample holds many counts of this clonotype. The V gene is TRBV11-1, the J gene TRBJ2-7; 8 bases line up with TRBD1. The junction had 2 bases not matched to a gene; V was cut back by 4 bases and J by 3 bases. This CDR3 has 13 residues. Per the germline V gene, CDR1 is SGHAT and CDR2 is FQDESV (reference sequence). The CDR3 is CASSWGQDYEQYF. CDR3 bases: TGTGCCAGCAGCTGGGGACAGGACTACGAGCAGTACTTC. Using reference TRBV11-1 and TRBJ2-7 for the parts outside the CDR3, the full variable domain is EAEVAQSPRYKITEKSQAVAFWCDPISGHATLYWYRQILGQGPELLVQFQDESVVDDSQLPKDRFSAERLKGVDSTLKIQPAELGDSAMYLCASSWGQDYEQYFGPGTRLTVT.

The chain is built from TRBV10-3 and TRBJ1-2; no clear D. This CDR3 is 14 amino acids long. V was cut by 9 bases and J by 2 bases, with 16 bases left in between. The V gene's germline CDR1 is ENHRY and CDR2 SYGVKD. CDR3 nucleotides: TGTGCCATTGCCAGCAGCCCCGGGAACTATGGCTACACCTTC. Amino acid sequence: CAIASSPGNYGYTF.

This clonotype has ten or more counts. This chain joins TRBV7-2 and TRBJ1-5, with D unresolved. CDR3 length equals 14 residues. Trimming left V 2 bases short and J 11 bases short, with 16 bases between. From germline, CDR1 is SGHTA and CDR2 FQGNSA. Here the CDR3 reads CASSLTAGGSAQHF. For the CDR3, the DNA is TGTGCCAGCAGCTTAACGGCAGGAGGGTCGGCCCAGCATTTT.

On this clonotype: Since a much larger clone is just one base distant, this may be a read error. The CDR3: CSARARQSYEQYF. As DNA, the CDR3 is TGCAGTGCTAGGGCTAGACAGAGCTACGAGCAGTACTTC. The chain employs TRBV20-1 and TRBJ2-7; D possibly corresponds to TRBD1 (5 bases). Germline CDR1 DFQATT, CDR2 SNEGSKA (reference sequence). V lost 3 bases and J lost 3, with 12 bases in between. The CDR3 is 13 residues long.

This clonotype came up many times. The chain employs TRBV24-1 and TRBJ2-2, with 8 positions matching TRBD1. The ends lost 3 bases at V and 1 base at J; junction bases unmatched: 6. Germline CDR1 reads KGHDR; CDR2 reads SFDVKD. The CDR3 is made up of 17 amino acids. The CDR3 nucleotides read TGTGCCACCAGTGATCCCACCGGGACAGGGAACACCGGGGAGCTGTTTTTT. Translated, it gives CATSDPTGTGNTGELFF.

This clonotype showed up many times. The chain recombines TRBV4-1 with TRBJ2-7; TRBD1 matches 7 bases. CDR3 size: 14 residues. CDR1 MGHRA and CDR2 YSYEKL come from the germline V gene. V shed 0 bases, J shed 3 bases, and the junction held 2 bases outside the gene matches. CDR3 region: CASSQDTGVYEQYF. CDR3 nucleotides: TGCGCCAGCAGCCAAGATACAGGGGTCTACGAGCAGTACTTC.

The J gene is TRBJ2-7, the V gene TRBV9, with D perhaps matching TRBD2 (5 bases). There are 15 residues in the CDR3. Germline CDR1 is SGDLS and CDR2 is YYNGEE. Trimming left V 3 bases short and J 3 bases short, with 16 bases between. The CDR3 sequence is CASSDPGLVIYEQYF. CDR3 nucleotides: TGTGCCAGCAGCGACCCCGGACTGGTTATCTACGAGCAGTACTTC.

This chain joins TRBV29-1 and TRBJ1-2; 7 bases are shared with TRBD1. This CDR3 spans 10 amino acids. CDR1 is SQVTM, CDR2 ANQGSEA, per germline. V shed 6 bases and J 8 bases; nucleotides not matched to a gene: 3. CDR3 DNA sequence: TGCAGCGTCCGGGACAGAGGCTACACCTTC. Amino acid sequence: CSVRDRGYTF.

This clonotype was seen at least ten times. The V call is TRBV2, the J call TRBJ1-2; 8 nucleotides match TRBD1. Trimming removed 0 bases from V and 8 bases from J; junction bases left unmatched: 5. Germline lookup yields CDR1 SNHLY and CDR2 FYNNEI. This CDR3 is 14 amino acids long. The CDR3 region is CASSEALRTGGYTF. CDR3 DNA: TGTGCCAGCAGTGAAGCGCTTAGGACAGGGGGCTACACCTTC.

Worth noting for this clonotype: The missing conserved phenylalanine or tryptophan at the end of this CDR3 makes a read error likely. The DNA is omitted, as the CDR3 cannot be located on it reliably, and the CDR3 follows TCRdb's listing. The J gene is TRBJ1-1, the V gene TRBV7-9; the listed D gene, TRBD1, was not tested against the DNA. CDR1 is SEHNR, CDR2 FQNEAQ, per germline (reference sequence). The CDR3 has 11 residues if both end residues are counted. The CDR3 sequence: CASSLDRGPIY.

The chain links TRBV9 to TRBJ2-5, with D possibly being TRBD1 (6 bases). The V and J ends lost 4 bases and 11 bases respectively, with 15 bases between them. The CDR3 sequence is 12 residues long. Germline V lookup: CDR1 SGDLS, CDR2 YYNGEE. CDR3 protein: CASSSGQGGQYF. As DNA, the CDR3 is TGTGCCAGCAGCTCGGGCCAAGGGGGTCAGTACTTC.

This clonotype was seen at least ten times. The V gene is TRBV5-4, the J gene TRBJ2-7; TRBD2 aligns across 11 bases. The CDR3 loop spans 17 amino acids. V lost 2 bases to trimming and J lost 2 bases; unmatched junction nucleotides: 9. The V gene's germline CDR1 is SGHNT and CDR2 YYREEE (reference sequence). CDR3 sequence (DNA): TGTGCCAGCAGCTTCATAGCGGGAGGGCCGAACGCCTACGAGCAGTACTTC. Translation: CASSFIAGGPNAYEQYF.